The clone carrying this T cell receptor beta chain is categorized as medium-sized (0.01 to 0.1%). Its antigen remains unidentified. The CDR3 is made up of 14 amino acids. From germline, CDR1 is MDHEN and CDR2 SYDVKM. The ends were cut back, 3 bases at V and 5 bases at J, with 12 bases in the middle. The data originate from a study of prognosis after radiotherapy for stage I lung cancer. About the study: Aged roughly 53 to 85 years, with a median of around 74 years, the patients were roughly 14 men and over 5 women. Squamous cell carcinoma was diagnosed in several patients and adenocarcinoma in around twelve.

Points from the study as a whole: There was no determination made of whether the expanded TCR clones were tumor-specific. Median unique TCR clones dropped from approximately 9,600 to 7,200 after stereotactic body radiation therapy.

Researchers used two-round multiplex PCR to amplify TCR beta CDR3 starting from genomic DNA. Primers (each specific to one TRBV or TRBJ gene) were used in first-round PCR. One entry per CDR3 protein results from TCRdb running MiXCR on the multiplex PCR reads. The data contain some 8,900 distinct CDR3 sequences, approximately 60% of them seen just once; the ten biggest clones take up around 20%. This chain links TRBV28 with TRBJ2-3, with no clear D. The source material was PBMCs, sampled before or after stereotactic body radiation therapy (not recorded which). This receptor was obtained from a donor aged 50 or older with non-small cell lung cancer. The CDR3 bases are TGTGCCAGCAGTTTGTTTGCGGTTAAAGATACGCAGTATTTT. This codes for CASSLFAVKDTQYF.